The 25 T cell receptor beta chains given below trace back to one sample, sequenced in a study of cytomegalovirus exposure and HLA in healthy donors. PCR primers comprised 60 Vbeta and 13 Jbeta primers. Only in-frame clones appear in the TCRdb table, and some are missing; sequencing was by immunoSEQ multiplex PCR. The sample holds around 130,000 clones, 60% to 80% seen once. Sequencing was carried out using PBMCs. These TCRs come from a woman aged 55-69 years in good health and CMV-seropositive.

This clone was recorded only once. The chain carries TRBV5-1 and TRBJ2-1, with 14 nucleotides matching TRBD2. Germline trimming cut 3 bases from V and 7 bases from J; bases unmatched to any gene: 15. The CDR3 runs to 19 residues. Germline V gives CDR1 SGHRS, CDR2 YFSETQ. CDR3 sequence (DNA): TGCGCCAGCAGCTCCTCCTTTGGAGGGACTAGCGGGGGCTTGAATGAGCAGTTCTTC. This translates into CASSSSFGGTSGGLNEQFF.

This rearrangement joins TRBV5-1 to TRBJ1-5; a possible D gene is TRBD1 (5 bases). Germline V gene data show CDR1 as SGHRS and CDR2 as YFSETQ. V lost 5 bases and J lost 0, with 9 bases in between. The CDR3 runs 14 residues. CDR3 sequence (DNA): TGCGCCAGCAGTCACGGGGGTAGCAATCAGCCCCAGCATTTT. This gives the protein CASSHGGSNQPQHF.

This clone appeared a single time. The chain links TRBV11-3 to TRBJ1-6; 7 nucleotides line up with TRBD1. The CDR3 spans 14 residues. V dropped 5 bases and J dropped 6; count of bases not matched to a gene: 4. Germline CDR1 is SGHNT and CDR2 is YENEEA. For the CDR3, the DNA is TGTGCCAGCAGCGTCCAGGGGGTTAATTCACCCCTCCACTTT. Protein sequence: CASSVQGVNSPLHF.

The J gene is TRBJ2-6, the V gene TRBV13; 12 nucleotides line up with TRBD1. The CDR3 totals 18 residues. Germline assignment: CDR1 PRHDT and CDR2 FYEKMQ (reference sequence). The trim removed 5 bases at V and 5 bases at J, leaving 10 bases unmatched. CDR3 amino acids: CASSGTGTGGVRANVLTF. DNA for the CDR3: TGTGCCAGCAGCGGCACCGGGACAGGGGGCGTTAGGGCCAACGTCCTGACTTTC.

This sequence joins TRBV28 and TRBJ1-6; TRBD1 matches 7 bases. This CDR3 has 15 residues. Germline V gene lookup returns CDR1 MDHEN and CDR2 SYDVKM. Trimming cost V 5 bases and J 7 bases; bases outside gene matches: 8. CDR3 DNA sequence: TGTGCCAGCAGTGGGGGACAGCTAAAGAATTCACCCCTCCACTTT. Translating gives CASSGGQLKNSPLHF.

The rearrangement joins TRBV9 to TRBJ1-1, with TRBD1 matching 8 bases. Germline V gene lookup returns CDR1 SGDLS and CDR2 YYNGEE. The CDR3 is made up of 15 amino acids. The junction had 5 bases not matched to a gene; V was cut back by 0 bases and J by 4 bases. Here the CDR3 reads CASSVGTGLGTEAFF. As DNA, the CDR3 is TGTGCCAGCAGCGTAGGGACAGGGCTGGGCACTGAAGCTTTCTTT.

The chain links TRBV6-5 to TRBJ1-1; D is undetermined. This CDR3 contains 15 residues. Germline loops: CDR1 MNHEY, CDR2 SVGAGI. V dropped 7 bases and J dropped 1 base, with 16 bases sitting between them. CDR3 sequence: CASTWPRGGNTEAFF. The CDR3, as DNA: TGTGCCAGCACCTGGCCCCGTGGAGGGAACACTGAAGCTTTCTTT.

This clone was detected only a few times. This chain joins TRBV29-1 and TRBJ2-3; D is perhaps TRBD2 (7 bases). Trimming removed 3 bases from V and 1 base from J, with 14 bases in between. Germline lookup yields CDR1 SQVTM and CDR2 ANQGSEA. This CDR3 is 15 amino acids long. Written as DNA, the CDR3 is TGCAGCGTTGAGGGGGCGAGCGGGGGCACAGATACGCAGTATTTT. The encoded protein is CSVEGASGGTDTQYF.

The chain carries TRBV10-3 and TRBJ1-1, with 9 bases lining up with TRBD1. The CDR3 has 16 amino acids. Germline trimming cut 7 bases from V and 1 base from J; bases unmatched to any gene: 10. The germline V gene has CDR1 ENHRY and CDR2 SYGVKD. CDR3 sequence (DNA): TGTGCCATCACCCCCCAATTGGGACAGGGGAACACTGAAGCTTTCTTT. Translated: CAITPQLGQGNTEAFF.

The chain couples TRBV19 to TRBJ1-1; D perhaps matches TRBD1 (6 bases). There are 14 residues in the CDR3. The V gene's germline CDR1 is LNHDA and CDR2 SQIVND (reference sequence). The V end was cut by 5 bases, the J end by 7 bases, with 17 bases between. The CDR3 nucleotides are TGTGCCAGTAGTGTCCACAGGGCGGGGGGTGAAGCTTTCTTT. It is translated as CASSVHRAGGEAFF.

This clone was seen only once. A read error may produce the germline difference seen at one junction end. CDR3 coding DNA: TGTGCTAGCAGCGCCGGGACAGGGACATACGAGCAGTACTTC. Encoded protein: CASSAGTGTYEQYF. The genes are TRBV7-7 and TRBJ2-7; 9 bases map to TRBD1. Germline CDR1 is SSHAT and CDR2 is FNYEAQ (reference sequence). The CDR3 totals 14 residues.

The chain recombines TRBV6-1 with TRBJ2-5; 8 bases line up with TRBD2. The CDR3 is 14 amino acids. Germline loops: CDR1 MNHNS, CDR2 SASEGT. After removal of 10 bases from V and 2 bases from J, the junction contained 9 bases not matched to a gene. As DNA, the CDR3 is TGTGCCACCAAACTGGGACTAGGACAAGAGACCCAGTACTTC. The encoded protein is CATKLGLGQETQYF.

Of note for this clone: The junction and the germline gene differ at one end; a read error may be behind it. The chain is built from TRBV7-9 and TRBJ1-6; the D is unclear. The CDR3 spans 12 residues. CDR1 and CDR2 (germline): SEHNR, FQNEAQ (reference sequence). The DNA of the CDR3 is TGTTCCAGCAGCTTAGCTAGCTCACCCCTCCACTTT. This translates into CSSSLASSPLHF.

The V and J genes are TRBV5-4 and TRBJ2-7; 11 bases fit TRBD2. Germline lookup yields CDR1 SGHNT and CDR2 YYREEE (reference sequence). The CDR3 has 15 amino acids. Trimming at V came to 3 bases and at J to 2 bases, leaving 4 bases not matched to a gene. CDR3 sequence (DNA): TGTGCCAGCAGCTCTACTAGCGGGGGAACCTACGAGCAGTACTTC. Encoded protein: CASSSTSGGTYEQYF.

The gene calls are TRBV4-1 and TRBJ1-1, with unresolved D. Germline V gives CDR1 MGHRA, CDR2 YSYEKL. The CDR3 sequence is 17 residues long. V dropped 2 bases and J dropped 0 bases, with 16 bases sitting between them. The CDR3 DNA sequence: TGCGCCAGCAGCCAATTTCGATCTACTCAACTGAACACTGAAGCTTTCTTT. This gives the protein CASSQFRSTQLNTEAFF.

The V and J genes are TRBV5-1 and TRBJ2-7; 7 bases are a match to TRBD1. This CDR3 spans 16 amino acids. The V gene end was trimmed by 3 bases and the J gene end by 7 bases; junction bases not matched to a gene: 16. Germline V CDR1 and CDR2: SGHRS, YFSETQ. The CDR3 loop reads CASSWTGQPDLGEQYF. CDR3 DNA: TGCGCCAGCAGCTGGACGGGACAGCCCGATTTGGGGGAGCAGTACTTC. The complete variable domain, with remaining parts taken from reference TRBV5-1 and TRBJ2-7, reads KAGVTQTPRYLIKTRGQQVTLSCSPISGHRSVSWYQQTPGQGLQFLFEYFSETQRNKGNFPGRFSGRQFSNSRSEMNVSTLELGDSALYLCASSWTGQPDLGEQYFGPGTRLTVT.

V usage is TRBV29-1 and J usage is TRBJ2-7; 8 bases line up with TRBD1. CDR3 length: 13 amino acids. V lost 7 bases to trimming and J lost 7 bases; unmatched junction nucleotides: 12. Germline-derived CDR1 and CDR2 are SQVTM and ANQGSEA. CDR3 sequence (DNA): TGCAGCGCCCGACAGGGGCCGACTCGGGAGCAGTACTTC. This gives the protein CSARQGPTREQYF.

The genes are TRBV25-1 and TRBJ2-3, with D maybe TRBD1 (5 bases). The CDR3 contains 13 residues. Trimming stripped 3 bases from V and 3 bases from J, with 7 bases between. CDR1 MGHDK and CDR2 SYGVNS come from the germline V gene. The CDR3 nucleotides read TGTGCCAGCAGTGACCAGGGAACAGATACGCAGTATTTT. This encodes CASSDQGTDTQYF. Full variable domain (outside the CDR3, taken from reference TRBV25-1 and TRBJ2-3): EADIYQTPRYLVIGTGKKITLECSQTMGHDKMYWYQQDPGMELHLIHYSYGVNSTEKGDLSSESTVSRIRTEHFPLTLESARPSHTSQYLCASSDQGTDTQYFGPGTRLTVL.

The chain employs TRBV7-9 and TRBJ1-5; 9 nucleotides agree with TRBD1. The ends lost 4 bases at V and 9 bases at J; junction bases unmatched: 10. CDR3 length: 15 residues. The V gene's germline CDR1 is SEHNR and CDR2 FQNEAQ (reference sequence). CDR3 bases: TGTGCCAGCAGCTCGGGACAGGGTGTTTTGGTGCCCCAGCATTTT. The encoded protein is CASSSGQGVLVPQHF.

The V gene is TRBV6-5, the J gene TRBJ2-1; TRBD1 matches 7 bases. This CDR3 is built from 14 residues. The V gene end was trimmed by 4 bases and the J gene end by 5 bases; junction bases not matched to a gene: 5. Germline values: CDR1 MNHEY, CDR2 SVGAGI. The CDR3 sequence is CASSSLDRHNEQFF. The CDR3 DNA follows: TGTGCCAGCAGTTCCCTGGACAGGCACAATGAGCAGTTCTTC.

The chain combines TRBV7-2 with TRBJ1-5; D is possibly TRBD1 (5 bases). The V gene lost 0 bases and the J gene lost 2 bases, with 8 bases spanning the gap. This CDR3 contains 15 residues. Germline CDR1 is SGHTA and CDR2 is FQGNSA. The chain's CDR3 is CASSLAQGGNQPQHF. In DNA form, the CDR3 reads TGTGCCAGCAGCTTAGCGCAGGGTGGCAATCAGCCCCAGCATTTT.

The chain employs TRBV4-1 and TRBJ2-3; 8 nucleotides agree with TRBD1. The CDR3 extends over 15 amino acids. The V segment lost 4 bases and the J segment 0 bases; nucleotides outside the gene matches: 3. Looked up from germline, CDR1 is MGHRA and CDR2 is YSYEKL. The CDR3, as DNA: TGCGCCAGCAGCCCTGGACAGGGCAGCACAGATACGCAGTATTTT. It encodes CASSPGQGSTDTQYF.

The V and J genes are TRBV6-6 and TRBJ2-3, with TRBD1 as a possible D gene (7 bases). This CDR3 is 16 amino acids long. The ends were cut back, 0 bases at V and 8 bases at J, with 18 bases in the middle. The germline V gene encodes CDR1 MNHNY and CDR2 SVGAGI (reference sequence). In nucleotides, the CDR3 is TGTGCCAGCAGTTACTCGGCGGGACAGACGGGCAGTACGCAGTATTTT. Its protein is CASSYSAGQTGSTQYF.

This chain joins TRBV7-2 and TRBJ2-3; D is possibly TRBD2 (5 bases). The V gene's germline CDR1 is SGHTA and CDR2 FQGNSA. This CDR3 is built from 15 residues. V was trimmed by 5 bases and J by 2 bases, leaving 14 bases between them. This CDR3 reads CASSRDYLSTDTQYF. As DNA, the CDR3 is TGTGCCAGCAGCCGAGACTACCTCTCCACAGATACGCAGTATTTT.

This clone has just one count. The V and J genes are TRBV18 and TRBJ2-7; D ambiguous. Trimming shortened V by 9 bases and J by 0 bases, and 12 bases separated the two germline ends. The length of the CDR3 is 13 residues. Germline V gives CDR1 KGHSH, CDR2 LQKENI. DNA of the CDR3: TGTGCCAGTTCCATCACCAGCTCCTACGAGCAGTACTTC. Its protein product is CASSITSSYEQYF.